These T cell receptor beta chains were read from a single sample in a study of T-cell memory formation after mild COVID-19. TCRdb redid the calling of the 5' RACE reads with MiXCR, one entry per CDR3 protein. The sample carries approximately 150,000 distinct CDR3 sequences, approximately 15% recorded once. Sequencing used PBMCs or a T cell subset sorted from them (not recorded which). All receptors derive from an adult woman who had mild COVID-19 (a few samples of this study predate the infection). Cell type and time point are not known. Both conserved end residues are part of each CDR3. D genes are given only for firm matches. Some rows mark clone size as missing; the rest say once, few, many or name a class of expanded clone.

size	J	D	V	CDR3	DNA
many	TRBJ2-2	TRBD2	TRBV5-1	CASSLLWGLANTGELFF	TGCGCCAGCAGCTTACTCTGGGGACTAGCGAACACCGGGGAGCTGTTTTTT
-	TRBJ2-5	-	TRBV27	CASSLWATGTQYF	TGTGCCAGCAGTTTATGGGCAACGGGGACCCAGTACTTC
-	TRBJ1-2	-	TRBV29-1	CSVGLGGDYGYTF	TGCAGCGTTGGCCTGGGAGGGGACTATGGCTACACCTTC
-	TRBJ2-7	-	TRBV5-1	CASSLKSRYEQYF	TGCGCCAGCAGCTTGAAGTCTCGGTACGAGCAGTACTTC
-	TRBJ2-4	-	TRBV7-9	CASASGTSSVTYF	TGTGCCAGCGCCTCGGGCACTAGCTCGGTTACATACTTC
-	TRBJ2-3	TRBD1	TRBV30	CAWSGTGGRDTQYF	TGTGCCTGGAGTGGGACAGGGGGAAGGGATACGCAGTATTTT
-	TRBJ2-7	-	TRBV29-1	CSVEDQGRNYEQYF	TGCAGCGTTGAAGATCAAGGCAGAAACTACGAGCAGTACTTC
-	TRBJ2-2	TRBD2	TRBV7-9	CASSPGLPTTGELFF	TGTGCCAGCAGCCCGGGACTACCGACTACCGGGGAGCTGTTTTTT
few	TRBJ1-1	-	TRBV20-1	CSARGVSYTEAFF	TGCAGTGCTAGAGGGGTCTCCTACACTGAAGCTTTCTTT
few	TRBJ2-3	-	TRBV20-1	CSARDMAGDTQYF	TGCAGTGCTAGAGATATGGCCGGCGATACGCAGTATTTT
few	TRBJ2-4	-	TRBV2	CASSYQGGGKENIQYF	TGTGCCAGCAGTTACCAGGGTGGGGGAAAAGAAAACATTCAGTACTTC
many	TRBJ2-5	-	TRBV24-1	CATSDGAGLLETQYF	TGTGCCACCAGTGATGGGGCAGGGCTTTTGGAGACCCAGTACTTC
-	TRBJ2-1	-	TRBV20-1	CSARDAGGSYNEQFF	TGCAGTGCTAGAGATGCCGGGGGCTCCTACAATGAGCAGTTCTTC
few	TRBJ1-5	-	TRBV5-1	CASSLNPWTDNQPQHF	TGCGCCAGCAGCTTAAACCCTTGGACAGACAATCAGCCCCAGCATTTT
-	TRBJ2-1	TRBD2	TRBV7-2	CASSLGLAGDFDTEQFF	TGTGCCAGCAGCTTAGGACTAGCGGGGGACTTCGACACTGAGCAGTTCTTC
-	TRBJ1-2	-	TRBV5-1	CASSLAPSLREANYGYTF	TGCGCCAGCAGCTTGGCCCCTTCCTTAAGGGAGGCCAACTATGGCTACACCTTC
few	TRBJ1-4	-	TRBV3-1	CATSGTQNEKLFF	TGTGCCACCAGCGGGACTCAGAATGAAAAACTGTTTTTT
-	TRBJ2-7	-	TRBV5-6	CASSLTVRFRGAYEQYF	TGTGCCAGCAGCTTGACCGTGCGGTTCAGGGGAGCCTACGAGCAGTACTTC
few	TRBJ2-7	-	TRBV20-1	CSARVPSREGADEQYF	TGCAGTGCTAGAGTCCCGTCGAGGGAAGGGGCGGACGAGCAGTACTTC
few	TRBJ2-3	-	TRBV24-1	CATSVTYPTDTQYF	TGTGCCACCAGTGTTACGTACCCCACAGATACGCAGTATTTT
-	TRBJ1-1	-	TRBV20-1	CSVLYDTEAFF	TGCAGTGTTTTATATGACACTGAAGCTTTCTTT
few	TRBJ1-2	-	TRBV7-3	CASSLDHLYGYTF	TGTGCCAGCAGCTTAGACCACCTCTACGGCTACACCTTC
-	TRBJ2-5	TRBD2	TRBV28	CASSFLAGVETQYF	TGTGCCAGCAGTTTCTTAGCGGGAGTGGAGACCCAGTACTTC
-	TRBJ2-3	-	TRBV10-3	CATMPQDTQYF	TGTGCCACCATGCCTCAGGATACGCAGTATTTT
few	TRBJ1-6	-	TRBV7-2	CASSLLGATNSPLHF	TGTGCCAGCAGCTTATTGGGGGCGACGAATTCACCCCTCCACTTT
-	TRBJ1-4	-	TRBV7-2	CASSLAGSGYNEKLFF	TGTGCCAGCAGCTTAGCGGGGTCAGGATATAATGAAAAACTGTTTTTT
-	TRBJ2-1	-	TRBV7-3	CASSSPSGGNEQFF	TGTGCCAGCAGCTCTCCGTCGGGTGGTAATGAGCAGTTCTTC